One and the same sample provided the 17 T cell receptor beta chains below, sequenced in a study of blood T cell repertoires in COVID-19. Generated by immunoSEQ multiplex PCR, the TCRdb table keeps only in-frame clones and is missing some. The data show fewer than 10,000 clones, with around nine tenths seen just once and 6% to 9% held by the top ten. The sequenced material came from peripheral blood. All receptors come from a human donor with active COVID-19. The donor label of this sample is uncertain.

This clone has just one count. CDR3 sequence: CASSVSGLAGRTNTGELFF. The DNA of the CDR3 is TGTGCCAGCAGCGTCTCGGGACTAGCGGGGCGAACGAACACCGGGGAGCTGTTTTTT. The genes are TRBV9 and TRBJ2-2; 13 nucleotides align to TRBD2. The CDR3 covers 19 residues. The V gene end was trimmed by 2 bases and the J gene end by 0 bases; junction bases not matched to a gene: 7. CDR1 and CDR2 from the germline V gene are SGDLS and YYNGEE.

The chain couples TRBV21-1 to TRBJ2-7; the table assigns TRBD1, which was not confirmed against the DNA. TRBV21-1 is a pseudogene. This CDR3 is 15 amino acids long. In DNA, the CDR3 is TGTGCCAGCAGCCAAGGGACAGGGGGCCCCTACGAGCAGTACGTC. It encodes CASSQGTGGPYEQYV.

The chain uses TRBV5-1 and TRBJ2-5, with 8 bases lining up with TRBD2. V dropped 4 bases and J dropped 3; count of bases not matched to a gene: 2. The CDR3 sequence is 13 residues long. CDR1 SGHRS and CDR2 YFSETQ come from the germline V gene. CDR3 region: CASSLGREETQYF. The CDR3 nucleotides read TGCGCCAGCAGCCTCGGGAGGGAAGAGACCCAGTACTTC.

CDR3 nucleotides: TGTGCCAGCAGCTTAGTAACGCGGGGGCAGAATCAGCCCCAGCATTTT. Translating gives CASSLVTRGQNQPQHF. The chain employs TRBV7-8 and TRBJ1-5; tentative D call: TRBD1 (6 bases). The V gene's germline CDR1 is SGHVS and CDR2 FQNEAQ. With 1 base removed from V and 4 bases from J, the gap between germline ends came to 14 bases. The length of the CDR3 is 16 residues.

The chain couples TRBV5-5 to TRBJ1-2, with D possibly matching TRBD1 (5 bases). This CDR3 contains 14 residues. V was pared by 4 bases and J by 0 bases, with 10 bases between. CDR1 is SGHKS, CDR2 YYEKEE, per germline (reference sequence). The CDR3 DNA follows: TGTGCCAGCAGCCCTGACAGTACTAACTATGGCTACACCTTC. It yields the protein CASSPDSTNYGYTF.

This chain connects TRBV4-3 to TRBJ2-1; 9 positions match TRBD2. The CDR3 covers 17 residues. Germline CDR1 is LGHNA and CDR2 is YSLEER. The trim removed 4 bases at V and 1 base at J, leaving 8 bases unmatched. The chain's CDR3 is CASSLRWRGGSYNEQFF. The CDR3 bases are TGCGCCAGCAGCCTCCGTTGGCGGGGGGGATCCTACAATGAGCAGTTCTTC.

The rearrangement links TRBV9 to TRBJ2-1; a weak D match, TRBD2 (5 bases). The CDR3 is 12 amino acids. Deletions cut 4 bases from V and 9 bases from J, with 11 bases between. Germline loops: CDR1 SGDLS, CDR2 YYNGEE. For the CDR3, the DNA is TGTGCCAGCAGCCCCCCGGGGTTTGAGCAGTTCTTC. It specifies CASSPPGFEQFF.

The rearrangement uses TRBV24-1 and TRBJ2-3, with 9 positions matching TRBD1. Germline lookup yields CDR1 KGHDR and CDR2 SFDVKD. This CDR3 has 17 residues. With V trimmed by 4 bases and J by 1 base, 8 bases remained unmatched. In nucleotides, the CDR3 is TGTGCCACCAGTGACCTCCGGACAGGGGAACGCACAGATACGCAGTATTTT. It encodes CATSDLRTGERTDTQYF.

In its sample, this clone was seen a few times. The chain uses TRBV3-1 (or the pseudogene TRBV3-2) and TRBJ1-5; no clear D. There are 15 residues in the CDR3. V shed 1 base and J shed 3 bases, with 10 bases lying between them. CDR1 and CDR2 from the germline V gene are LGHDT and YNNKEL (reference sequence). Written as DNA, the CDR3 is TGTGCCAGCAGCCAAGGTTACGGAGACAATCAGCCCCAGCATTTT. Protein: CASSQGYGDNQPQHF.

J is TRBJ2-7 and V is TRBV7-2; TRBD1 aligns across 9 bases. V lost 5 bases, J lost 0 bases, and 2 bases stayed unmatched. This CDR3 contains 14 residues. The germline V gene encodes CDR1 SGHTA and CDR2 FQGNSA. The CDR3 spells CASSRTGDSYEQYV. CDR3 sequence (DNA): TGTGCCAGCAGCCGGACAGGGGACTCCTACGAGCAGTACGTC.

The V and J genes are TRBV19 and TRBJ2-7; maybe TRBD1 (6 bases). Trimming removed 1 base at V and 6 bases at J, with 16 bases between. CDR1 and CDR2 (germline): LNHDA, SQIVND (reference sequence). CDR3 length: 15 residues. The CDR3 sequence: CASSIVGPTGTEQYF. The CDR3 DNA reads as TGTGCCAGTAGTATAGTGGGCCCGACAGGTACCGAGCAGTACTTC.

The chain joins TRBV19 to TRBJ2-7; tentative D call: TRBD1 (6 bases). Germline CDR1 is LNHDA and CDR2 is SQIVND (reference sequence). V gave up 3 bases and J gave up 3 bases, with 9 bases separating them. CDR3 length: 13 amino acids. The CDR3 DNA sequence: TGTGCCAGTAGTATGGGGACACGCTACGAGCAGTACTTC. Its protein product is CASSMGTRYEQYF. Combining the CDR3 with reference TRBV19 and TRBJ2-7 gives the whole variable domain DGGITQSPKYLFRKEGQNVTLSCEQNLNHDAMYWYRQDPGQGLRLIYYSQIVNDFQKGDIAEGYSVSREKKESFPLTVTSAQKNPTAFYLCASSMGTRYEQYFGPGTRLTVT.

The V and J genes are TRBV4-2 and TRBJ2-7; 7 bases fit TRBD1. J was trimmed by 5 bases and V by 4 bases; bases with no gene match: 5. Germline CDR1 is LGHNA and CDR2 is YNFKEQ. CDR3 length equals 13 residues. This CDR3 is CASSPHRGDEQYV. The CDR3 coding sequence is TGTGCCAGCAGCCCCCACAGGGGTGACGAGCAGTACGTC.

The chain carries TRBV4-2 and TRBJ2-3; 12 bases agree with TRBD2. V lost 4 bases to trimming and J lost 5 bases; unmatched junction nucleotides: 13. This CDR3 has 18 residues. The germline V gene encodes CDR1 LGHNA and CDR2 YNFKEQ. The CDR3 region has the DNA TGTGCCAGCAGCCCCCACCTAGCGGGAGGGCGTGTCGGAGATACGCAGTATTTT. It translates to CASSPHLAGGRVGDTQYF.

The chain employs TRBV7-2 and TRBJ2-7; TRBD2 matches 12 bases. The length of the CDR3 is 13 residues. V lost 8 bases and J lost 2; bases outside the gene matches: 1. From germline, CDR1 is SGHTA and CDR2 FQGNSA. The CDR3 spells CASGLAGPYEQYF. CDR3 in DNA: TGTGCCAGCGGACTAGCGGGGCCCTACGAGCAGTACTTC.

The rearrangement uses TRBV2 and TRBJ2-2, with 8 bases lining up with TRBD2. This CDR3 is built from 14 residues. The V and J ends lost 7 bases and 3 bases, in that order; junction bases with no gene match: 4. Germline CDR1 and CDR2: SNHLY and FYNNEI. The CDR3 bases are TGTGCCAGCACGGGAGGGACGTACACCGGGGAGCTGTTTTTT. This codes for CASTGGTYTGELFF.

The CDR3: CASSLFRDYTGELFF. The DNA for the CDR3 is TGTGCCAGCAGTTTATTTAGGGACTACACCGGGGAGCTGTTTTTT. The chain uses TRBV28 and TRBJ2-2; a weak D match, TRBD2 (6 bases). CDR3 length: 15 amino acids. V lost 1 base and J lost 3, with 9 bases in between. CDR1 is MDHEN, CDR2 SYDVKM, per germline.